Each of the 11 T cell receptor beta chains below was sequenced from the same sample in a study of blood T cell repertoires in COVID-19. Libraries were prepared by immunoSEQ multiplex PCR; TCRdb keeps only in-frame clonotypes and omits some of them. The table shows around 32,000 clones, with 65% to 90% occurring only once. Specimen: peripheral blood. These receptors originate from a woman of 80 years or more with active or convalescent COVID-19.

The CDR3 loop reads CASSAPTGWYEQYF. The CDR3 coding sequence is TGTGCCAGCAGTGCCCCGACAGGGTGGTACGAGCAGTACTTC. This chain links TRBV25-1 with TRBJ2-7; 7 bases line up with TRBD1. CDR3 length: 14 residues. Germline V lookup: CDR1 MGHDK, CDR2 SYGVNS. V lost 4 bases to trimming and J lost 4 bases; unmatched junction nucleotides: 7.

The genes are TRBV5-1 and TRBJ1-5, with a possible D match to TRBD1 (6 bases). V lost 4 bases to trimming and J lost 1 base, with 15 bases between them. From germline, CDR1 is SGHRS and CDR2 YFSETQ. The CDR3 covers 16 residues. CDR3 in amino acids: CASSLEGGGSNQPQHF. The CDR3 DNA reads as TGCGCCAGCAGCCTCGAGGGGGGAGGGAGCAATCAGCCCCAGCATTTT.

The J gene is TRBJ2-1, the V gene TRBV24-1, with 7 positions matching TRBD2. V was pared by 0 bases and J by 8 bases, with 3 bases of the junction left unmatched. The CDR3 has 14 amino acids. The germline V gene encodes CDR1 KGHDR and CDR2 SFDVKD. The CDR3 bases are TGTGCCACCAGTGATTTGGGACTAGTTGATGAGCAGTTCTTC. Translating it yields CATSDLGLVDEQFF.

This chain connects TRBV7-8 to TRBJ2-2; 7 bases line up with TRBD1. The germline gives CDR1 SGHVS, CDR2 FQNEAQ. This CDR3 comprises 15 residues. With 5 bases clipped from V and 3 bases from J, the junction kept 6 bases outside the gene matches. Written as DNA, the CDR3 is TGTGCCAGCAGCCCCCGACAGGGTTACACCGGGGAGCTGTTTTTT. Translated: CASSPRQGYTGELFF.

The chain has TRBV19 and TRBJ2-1; possible D gene TRBD2, 5 bases. Germline-derived CDR1 and CDR2 are LNHDA and SQIVND (reference sequence). V was pared by 6 bases and J by 9 bases, with 18 bases between. This CDR3 contains 14 residues. This CDR3 is CASSSWERTGEQFF. CDR3 coding DNA: TGTGCCAGTAGCTCATGGGAGCGGACCGGTGAGCAGTTCTTC.

This rearrangement joins TRBV6-5 to TRBJ1-6; TRBD1 matches at 8 bases. The trim removed 7 bases at V and 7 bases at J, leaving 6 bases unmatched. This CDR3 contains 14 residues. Germline loops: CDR1 MNHEY, CDR2 SVGAGI. CDR3 protein: CASTQTGANSPLHF. DNA of the CDR3: TGTGCCAGCACTCAGACAGGGGCGAATTCACCCCTCCACTTT.

The rearrangement uses TRBV4-3 and TRBJ2-1, with 9 positions matching TRBD1. The germline CDR1 and CDR2 sequences are LGHNA and YSLEER. With V trimmed by 1 base and J by 5 bases, 3 bases remained unmatched. The CDR3 runs 15 residues. Written as DNA, the CDR3 is TGCGCCAGCAGCCAAGGGGGGACAGGGAACAATGAGCAGTTCTTC. This gives the protein CASSQGGTGNNEQFF.

In nucleotides, the CDR3 is TGCGCCAGCAGCTTGGCTCTGGGGGGCACTGAAGCTTTCTTT. Encoded protein: CASSLALGGTEAFF. The genes are TRBV5-1 and TRBJ1-1; maybe TRBD1 (5 bases). This CDR3 spans 14 amino acids. The V end lost 0 bases, the J end lost 4 bases, and 10 bases lay between the germline ends. Germline loops: CDR1 SGHRS, CDR2 YFSETQ.

In DNA form, the CDR3 reads TGTGCCACCAGCAGAGATCCGAGGGGAGCGGGAGTGTCAGATACGCAGTATTTT. It encodes CATSRDPRGAGVSDTQYF. The V call is TRBV15, the J call TRBJ2-3, with 8 positions matching TRBD2. This CDR3 spans 18 amino acids. J was trimmed by 4 bases and V by 0 bases; bases with no gene match: 12. Germline CDR1 and CDR2: LNHNV and YYDKDF (reference sequence).

This chain connects TRBV14 to TRBJ2-7; 8 bases agree with TRBD1. The germline V gene encodes CDR1 SGHDN and CDR2 FVKESK. Unmatched junction bases numbered 5, after V lost 4 bases and J lost 3 bases. The CDR3 sequence is 14 residues long. The CDR3 DNA reads as TGTGCCAGCAGCCCGAGGACAGGGATCTACGAGCAGTACTTC. Its translation is CASSPRTGIYEQYF.

This clone was observed a single time. The chain combines TRBV5-8 with TRBJ2-2; 7 bases align to TRBD1. The germline CDR1 and CDR2 sequences are SGHTS and YDEGEE. V gave up 4 bases and J gave up 1 base; unmatched junction bases: 7. The CDR3 contains 16 residues. DNA for the CDR3: TGTGCCAGCAGCGGATACCGGACAGGGAACACCGGGGAGCTGTTTTTT. It encodes CASSGYRTGNTGELFF.